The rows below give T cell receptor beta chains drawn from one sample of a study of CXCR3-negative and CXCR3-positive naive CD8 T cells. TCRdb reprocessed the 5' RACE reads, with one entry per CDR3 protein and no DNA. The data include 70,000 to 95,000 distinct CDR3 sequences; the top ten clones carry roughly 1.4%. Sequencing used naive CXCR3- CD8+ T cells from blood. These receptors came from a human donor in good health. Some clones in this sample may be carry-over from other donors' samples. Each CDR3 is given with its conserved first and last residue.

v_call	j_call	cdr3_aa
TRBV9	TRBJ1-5	CASSVGPVSNQPQHF
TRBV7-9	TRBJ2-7	CASSIPGTGSYEQYF
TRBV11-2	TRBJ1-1	CASSLEGGGYTEAFF
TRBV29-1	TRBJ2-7	CSVELGGEYEQYF
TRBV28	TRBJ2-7	CASSLSLDSYEQYF
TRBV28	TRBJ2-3	CASSISDRKPQTSTDTQYF
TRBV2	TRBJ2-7	CASSGGYGASYEQYF
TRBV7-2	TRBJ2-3	CASSLAGQRRSLDTQYF
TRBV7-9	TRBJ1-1	CASSLGGNTEALF
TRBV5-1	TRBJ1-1	CASSRTGGGKTEAFF
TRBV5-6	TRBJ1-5	CASSLVGSLPQHF
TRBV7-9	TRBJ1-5	CASSLRQDDNQPQHF
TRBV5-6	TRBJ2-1	CASTLGVGEWGYNEQFF